The 27 T cell receptor beta chains in this list originate from one sample, sequenced in a study of shared clonotypes between healthy human individuals. TCRdb's table, derived via immunoSEQ multiplex PCR, lists solely in-frame clones and lacks some. Of 850,000 to 1,100,000 clones listed, about 80% are singletons. The sample consisted of memory CD4+ T cells from PBMCs. Subset noted: CD45RA-negative fraction. These receptors were taken from a man aged 18 to 30 in good health. Some clones in this sample may be carry-over from other donors' samples.

This sequence joins TRBV4-3 and TRBJ2-7, with 7 bases lining up with TRBD1. The CDR3 spans 15 residues. Trimming at V came to 4 bases and at J to 8 bases, leaving 14 bases not matched to a gene. Germline CDR1 reads LGHNA; CDR2 reads YSLEER. Written as DNA, the CDR3 is TGCGCCAGCAGCCGAAGGGGGACAGTGGATAACCAGCAGTACTTC. Encoded protein: CASSRRGTVDNQQYF.

The chain is built from TRBV29-1 and TRBJ2-7, with D tentatively TRBD2 (5 bases). Trimming cost V 4 bases and J 3 bases, with 10 bases left between them. Germline V gene lookup returns CDR1 SQVTM and CDR2 ANQGSEA. The CDR3 covers 12 residues. CDR3 coding DNA: TGCAGCGTTGCGGGAATCCACTACGAGCAGTACTTC. It translates to CSVAGIHYEQYF.

The chain links TRBV19 to TRBJ2-7, with 9 bases that match TRBD2. Germline-derived CDR1 and CDR2 are LNHDA and SQIVND (reference sequence). The CDR3 extends over 16 amino acids. V trimming: 3 bases; J trimming: 2 bases; junction bases outside the gene matches: 8. This CDR3 reads CASSILAGLATYEQYF. CDR3 in DNA: TGTGCCAGTAGTATCCTAGCGGGATTAGCAACCTACGAGCAGTACTTC.

This clone was seen only a few times. V gene TRBV2 combines with J gene TRBJ1-5; 8 nucleotides match TRBD1. With V trimmed by 6 bases and J by 13 bases, 8 bases remained unmatched. CDR3 length equals 12 residues. From germline, CDR1 is SNHLY and CDR2 FYNNEI. The CDR3 here is CASSADRGRQHF. CDR3 bases: TGTGCCAGCAGCGCCGACAGGGGCAGGCAGCATTTT.

The V and J genes are TRBV5-4 and TRBJ2-7, with D uncertain. Germline CDR1 reads SGHNT; CDR2 reads YYREEE (reference sequence). Trimming took 0 bases from V and 7 from J, leaving 11 bases between them. This CDR3 contains 13 residues. CDR3 bases: TGTGCCAGCAGCTTGGAGCCTTCGCGGGAGCAGTACTTC. Translation: CASSLEPSREQYF.

The chain has TRBV28 and TRBJ1-1, with 7 bases that match TRBD1. The ends lost 2 bases at V and 4 bases at J; junction bases unmatched: 7. This CDR3 has 15 residues. Germline V gives CDR1 MDHEN, CDR2 SYDVKM. The DNA for the CDR3 is TGTGCCAGCAGTTTACCCCTCTCAGGGGGCACTGAAGCTTTCTTT. Translated: CASSLPLSGGTEAFF.

This chain connects TRBV5-1 to TRBJ2-1; tentatively, D is TRBD2 (5 bases). V was trimmed by 0 bases and J by 8 bases, leaving 9 bases between them. Germline V gives CDR1 SGHRS, CDR2 YFSETQ. This CDR3 has 13 residues. Here the CDR3 reads CASSLAGWDEQFF. The CDR3 region has the DNA TGCGCCAGCAGCTTGGCGGGGTGGGATGAGCAGTTCTTC.

The chain recombines TRBV7-9 with TRBJ2-1; D is unclear. The V end was cut by 2 bases, the J end by 7 bases, with 6 bases between. The CDR3 covers 12 residues. In germline, CDR1 is SEHNR, CDR2 FQNEAQ (reference sequence). The CDR3 here is CASSLIRNEQFF. The CDR3 DNA reads as TGTGCCAGCAGCTTAATTCGGAATGAGCAGTTCTTC.

CDR3 residues: CASSLTFTENSPLHF. The DNA of the CDR3 is TGTGCCAGCAGCTTAACGTTTACTGAGAATTCACCCCTCCACTTT. The chain carries TRBV7-9 and TRBJ1-6; D is ambiguous. V lost 2 bases, J lost 7 bases, and 12 bases lay in between. The CDR3 is 15 residues long. CDR1 and CDR2 from the germline V gene are SEHNR and FQNEAQ (reference sequence).

This chain links TRBV20-1 with TRBJ2-7, with 7 bases that match TRBD1. The CDR3 length is 11 residues. V shed 7 bases and J 6 bases; nucleotides not matched to a gene: 6. Germline V lookup: CDR1 DFQATT, CDR2 SNEGSKA (reference sequence). CDR3 region: CSGQGGSEQYF. The CDR3 bases are TGCAGTGGTCAAGGGGGCAGCGAGCAGTACTTC.

This clone was seen just once. A far bigger clonotype differs at one base, so this is likely a read error. The chain joins TRBV29-1 to TRBJ1-1, with TRBD1 identical over 7 bases. Germline V CDR1 and CDR2: SQVTM, ANQGSEA. The V segment lost 6 bases and the J segment 6 bases; nucleotides outside the gene matches: 7. The length of the CDR3 is 12 residues. This chain's CDR3 is CSVGDSLAEAFF. CDR3 DNA sequence: TGCAGCGTCGGGGACAGCCTGGCTGAAGCTTTCTTT.

The chain couples TRBV13 to TRBJ1-2; TRBD1 aligns across 9 bases. This CDR3 is 14 amino acids long. CDR1 is PRHDT, CDR2 FYEKMQ, per germline (reference sequence). The junction had 6 bases not matched to a gene; V was cut back by 5 bases and J by 5 bases. The CDR3 loop is CASSPIDRGYGYTF. CDR3 coding DNA: TGTGCCAGCAGCCCGATTGACAGGGGGTATGGCTACACCTTC.

In the case of this clone: A junction end diverges from the germline sequence, so it may reflect a read error. The rearrangement uses TRBV27 and TRBJ2-1; D is perhaps TRBD1 (5 bases). Germline V lookup: CDR1 MNHEY, CDR2 SMNVEV (reference sequence). The CDR3 has 11 residues. The CDR3 nucleotides read TGTGCCAGCAGTTTATGTCTAGTAGGGGTCTTC. Its protein is CASSLCLVGVF.

The chain carries TRBV28 and TRBJ1-1, with TRBD1 as a possible D gene (5 bases). V dropped 3 bases and J dropped 6 bases, with 17 bases sitting between them. The CDR3 totals 15 residues. Germline V gene sequence: CDR1 MDHEN, CDR2 SYDVKM. CDR3 coding DNA: TGTGCCAGCAGTTTGCCCTTGGGGGGAAGACCTGAAGCTTTCTTT. As protein: CASSLPLGGRPEAFF.

This chain connects TRBV18 to TRBJ1-1; 12 nucleotides agree with TRBD1. CDR1 KGHSH and CDR2 LQKENI come from the germline V gene. The CDR3 sequence is 18 residues long. V trimming: 6 bases; J trimming: 4 bases; junction bases outside the gene matches: 15. CDR3 DNA: TGTGCCAGCTCGCTAAGCCGGGACAGGGGGCGATTTATCACTGAAGCTTTCTTT. Protein sequence: CASSLSRDRGRFITEAFF.

J is TRBJ2-7 and V is TRBV7-2, with a weak D call TRBD2 (5 bases). The CDR3 loop spans 14 amino acids. V lost 5 bases to trimming and J lost 5 bases, with 16 bases between them. The germline gives CDR1 SGHTA, CDR2 FQGNSA. The DNA for the CDR3 is TGTGCCAGCAGCCCAACCTCTGCCGGGAACGAGCAGTACTTC. Protein sequence: CASSPTSAGNEQYF. Drawing the rest from reference TRBV7-2 and TRBJ2-7, the complete variable domain is GAGVSQSPSNKVTEKGKDVELRCDPISGHTALYWYRQSLGQGLEFLIYFQGNSAPDKSGLPSDRFSAERTGGSVSTLTIQRTQQEDSAVYLCASSPTSAGNEQYFGPGTRLTVT.

This rearrangement joins TRBV5-4 to TRBJ2-4, with no clear D. Trimming left V 10 bases short and J 1 base short, with 15 bases between. CDR1 SGHNT and CDR2 YYREEE come from the germline V gene (reference sequence). The CDR3 contains 14 residues. CDR3 bases: TGTGCCTGCCCTGGGTTTTTGGCCAAAAACATTCAGTACTTC. Translation gives CACPGFLAKNIQYF.

This clone was counted between two and nine times. The same CDR3 also results from other DNA sequences found in this sample. The chain couples TRBV7-3 to TRBJ2-3, with TRBD2 identical over 7 bases. In germline, CDR1 is SGHTA, CDR2 FQGTGA. CDR3 length equals 14 residues. The V segment lost 5 bases and the J segment 3 bases; nucleotides outside the gene matches: 5. CDR3 coding DNA: TGTGCCAGCAGCCCCGGGACTACAACAGATACGCAGTATTTT. It codes for CASSPGTTTDTQYF.

The V call is TRBV4-2, the J call TRBJ1-5, with a tentative D call TRBD1 (5 bases). This CDR3 contains 14 residues. Per germline, CDR1 LGHNA and CDR2 YNFKEQ. Trimming pared 1 base from V and 6 bases from J, leaving 10 bases between. CDR3 residues: CASSQGDGGQPQHF. The CDR3 DNA reads as TGTGCCAGCAGCCAAGGGGATGGGGGTCAGCCCCAGCATTTT.

The V gene is TRBV29-1, the J gene TRBJ2-7; the match to TRBD2 covers 12 bases. V gave up 5 bases and J gave up 6 bases; unmatched junction bases: 5. The length of the CDR3 is 13 residues. CDR1 and CDR2 (germline): SQVTM, ANQGSEA. Here the CDR3 DNA reads TGCAGCGTTCCCGGACTAGCGGGGATCGAGCAGTACTTC. This sequence encodes CSVPGLAGIEQYF.

The chain carries TRBV18 and TRBJ2-3, with a possible D match to TRBD1 (6 bases). V was shortened by 3 bases and J by 4 bases, with 17 bases between the two germline ends. This CDR3 contains 16 residues. Germline V gene lookup returns CDR1 KGHSH and CDR2 LQKENI. CDR3 bases: TGTGCCAGCTCACCCCTTGCACAGGGCGCCGCAGATACGCAGTATTTT. The encoded protein is CASSPLAQGAADTQYF.

The V call is TRBV5-6, the J call TRBJ2-5; 7 nucleotides align to TRBD1. The CDR3 runs to 14 residues. V gave up 1 base and J gave up 2 bases; unmatched junction bases: 2. Germline V gene sequence: CDR1 SGHDT, CDR2 YYEEEE. In DNA, the CDR3 is TGTGCCAGCAGCTTGCCCAGGGGGCAAGAGACCCAGTACTTC. Translation gives CASSLPRGQETQYF.

The V gene is TRBV7-2, the J gene TRBJ1-2, with D uncertain. The V and J ends lost 6 bases and 6 bases respectively, with 11 bases between them. CDR1 is SGHTA and CDR2 is FQGNSA in the germline V gene. The CDR3 covers 12 residues. CDR3 nucleotides: TGTGCCAGCAGTTACAACTGGAATGGCTACACCTTC. It yields the protein CASSYNWNGYTF.

The V call is TRBV5-1, the J call TRBJ2-2; no firm D call. The CDR3 sequence is 12 residues long. V lost 4 bases and J lost 5, with 6 bases in between. Germline values: CDR1 SGHRS, CDR2 YFSETQ. CDR3 protein: CASSQQTGELFF. The CDR3 DNA sequence: TGCGCCAGCAGCCAGCAGACCGGGGAGCTGTTTTTT.

This clone has a handful of counts. Other DNA sequences in the same sample also yield this CDR3. This rearrangement joins TRBV11-2 to TRBJ1-1, with TRBD1 matching 7 bases. The germline gives CDR1 SGHAT, CDR2 FQNNGV. This CDR3 comprises 13 residues. V lost 5 bases to trimming and J lost 1 base; unmatched junction nucleotides: 1. The CDR3 region is CASSGDRNTEAFF. The CDR3 DNA reads TGTGCCAGCAGCGGGGACAGGAACACTGAAGCTTTCTTT.

The chain employs TRBV28 and TRBJ1-1; D is unresolved. The germline V gene has CDR1 MDHEN and CDR2 SYDVKM. Trimming cost V 3 bases and J 1 base, with 9 bases left between them. The CDR3 extends over 14 amino acids. CDR3 nucleotides: TGTGCCAGCAGTTTGTGGTCAGGGAACACTGAAGCTTTCTTT. Translation: CASSLWSGNTEAFF. The entire variable domain, with the rest obtained from reference TRBV28 and TRBJ1-1, is as follows: DVKVTQSSRYLVKRTGEKVFLECVQDMDHENMFWYRQDPGLGLRLIYFSYDVKMKEKGDIPEGYSVSREKKERFSLILESASTNQTSMYLCASSLWSGNTEAFFGQGTRLTVV.

The chain combines TRBV28 with TRBJ1-4, with 9 positions matching TRBD1. V shed 2 bases, J shed 5 bases, and the junction held 3 bases outside the gene matches. The length of the CDR3 is 15 residues. Per the germline V gene, CDR1 is MDHEN and CDR2 is SYDVKM. This CDR3 reads CASSLGTGSNEKLFF. The CDR3, as DNA: TGTGCCAGCAGTTTAGGGACAGGGTCAAATGAAAAACTGTTTTTT. The whole variable domain, filled in from reference TRBV28 and TRBJ1-4, reads DVKVTQSSRYLVKRTGEKVFLECVQDMDHENMFWYRQDPGLGLRLIYFSYDVKMKEKGDIPEGYSVSREKKERFSLILESASTNQTSMYLCASSLGTGSNEKLFFGSGTQLSVL.